Below are 10 T cell receptor beta chains sequenced from a single sample in a study of blood T cell repertoires in COVID-19. Clones were read by immunoSEQ multiplex PCR, and TCRdb kept only the in-frame ones, dropping some. The sample carries 200,000 to 250,000 clones, 75% to 90% recorded once. Sequencing input: PBMCs or T cells enriched from blood (not recorded which). The receptors here all came from a woman aged 25 to 39 who had been exposed to COVID-19.

A single count supports this clone. The rearrangement uses TRBV7-9 and TRBJ1-2, with D uncertain. This CDR3 has 12 residues. The ends were cut back, 6 bases at V and 8 bases at J, with 13 bases in the middle. The germline V gene has CDR1 SEHNR and CDR2 FQNEAQ (reference sequence). CDR3 bases: TGTGCCAGCAGTCTCCCCCTCGGGGGCTACACCTTC. Protein sequence: CASSLPLGGYTF.

The chain links TRBV12-5 to TRBJ1-2; 11 nucleotides match TRBD1. The CDR3 extends over 17 amino acids. The junction had 9 bases not matched to a gene; V was cut back by 1 base and J by 5 bases. CDR1 LGHNT and CDR2 FRNRAP come from the germline V gene. The DNA for the CDR3 is TGTGCTAGTGGTTTGGCCACCGGGACAGGGGGAAAATATGGCTACACCTTC. It translates to CASGLATGTGGKYGYTF.

The rearrangement joins TRBV4-1 to TRBJ2-6, with a possible D match to TRBD2 (5 bases). Germline assignment: CDR1 MGHRA and CDR2 YSYEKL. The ends were cut back, 4 bases at V and 1 base at J, with 20 bases in the middle. There are 19 residues in the CDR3. CDR3: CASSPAGLITPSGANVLTF. Written as DNA, the CDR3 is TGCGCCAGCAGCCCGGCGGGTCTTATTACACCTTCTGGGGCCAACGTCCTGACTTTC.

The V gene is TRBV24-1, the J gene TRBJ1-2; 8 positions agree with TRBD1. V dropped 4 bases and J dropped 5; count of bases not matched to a gene: 5. This CDR3 spans 14 amino acids. The V gene's germline CDR1 is KGHDR and CDR2 SFDVKD. In DNA, the CDR3 is TGTGCCACCAGTGACCGGGACAGGCCGTATGGCTACACCTTC. As protein: CATSDRDRPYGYTF.

The chain uses TRBV25-1 and TRBJ2-5, with a tentative D call TRBD1 (7 bases). The germline V and J ends were trimmed by 8 bases and 5 bases, with 15 bases remaining between them. The CDR3 has 13 residues. Germline V lookup: CDR1 MGHDK, CDR2 SYGVNS. The CDR3, as DNA: TGTGCCAGCGCGGGACAGTCCTGGGAGACCCAGTACTTC. Its translation: CASAGQSWETQYF.

The chain employs TRBV5-1 and TRBJ1-4; no clear D gene. V dropped 6 bases and J dropped 4 bases, with 10 bases sitting between them. The CDR3 covers 13 residues. Germline V lookup: CDR1 SGHRS, CDR2 YFSETQ. The CDR3 region is CASKAEYNEKLFF. DNA for the CDR3: TGCGCCAGCAAGGCGGAGTATAATGAAAAACTGTTTTTT.

The chain joins TRBV3-1 (or the pseudogene TRBV3-2) to TRBJ1-2; 10 bases map to TRBD1. The J segment lost 0 bases and the V segment lost 4 bases, leaving 8 bases of the junction unmatched. The CDR3 totals 17 residues. Germline CDR1 reads LGHDT; CDR2 reads YNNKEL (reference sequence). The CDR3 DNA follows: TGTGCCAGCAGCCGAGCGGGACAGGGGCCTCCTAACTATGGCTACACCTTC. Translating it yields CASSRAGQGPPNYGYTF.

This clone was observed a single time. The chain combines TRBV12-2 with TRBJ1-2; the listed D gene, TRBD1, was not tested against the DNA. TRBV12-2 is shown as a pseudogene. The CDR3 sequence is 19 residues long. As DNA, the CDR3 is TGTGCAAGTCGCTTAGCGGGACGAGGTGGGACAGCTGCTAACTATGGCTACACCTTC. Encoded protein: CASRLAGRGGTAANYGYTF.

V is TRBV5-6 and J is TRBJ2-2; 9 bases line up with TRBD1. This CDR3 region has 16 residues. The germline V gene encodes CDR1 SGHDT and CDR2 YYEEEE. V shed 4 bases, J shed 5 bases, and the junction held 9 bases outside the gene matches. CDR3 sequence: CASSRIQGARTGELFF. CDR3 coding DNA: TGTGCCAGCAGCCGAATACAGGGGGCGCGAACCGGGGAGCTGTTTTTT.

This clone has more than one count but fewer than ten. The sample has other DNA sequences that encode this CDR3 too. This sequence joins TRBV2 and TRBJ2-1; D ambiguous. V gave up 5 bases and J gave up 0 bases, with 8 bases separating them. Germline V gene sequence: CDR1 SNHLY, CDR2 FYNNEI. This CDR3 is 14 amino acids long. CDR3: CASSSFSSYNEQFF. Here the CDR3 DNA reads TGTGCCAGCAGTTCTTTTAGCTCCTACAATGAGCAGTTCTTC.